This TCR beta chain is drawn from a study of patients and donors after allogeneic stem cell transplantation. V lost 3 bases to trimming and J lost 8 bases, with 13 bases between them. Germline V gene data show CDR1 as DFQATT and CDR2 as SNEGSKA (reference sequence). The CDR3 consists of 12 residues. TCRdb passed the RT-PCR reads through MiXCR, listing each CDR3 protein once. The sample holds 900,000 to 1,000,000 distinct CDR3 sequences, roughly 18% seen once. This clonotype was observed a handful of times. The chain joins TRBV20-1 to TRBJ1-2, with unresolved D. The material sequenced was blood, either unsorted or a sorted T cell fraction (not recorded which). The clonotype was recovered from a human donor who was either an allogeneic HSCT recipient or a stem cell or donor lymphocyte infusion donor (not recorded which). It is not recorded whose cells these are; they may come from a transplant donor. The CDR3 sequence: CSARWRESGYTF. For the CDR3, the DNA is TGCAGTGCTAGGTGGCGGGAGAGCGGCTACACCTTC.